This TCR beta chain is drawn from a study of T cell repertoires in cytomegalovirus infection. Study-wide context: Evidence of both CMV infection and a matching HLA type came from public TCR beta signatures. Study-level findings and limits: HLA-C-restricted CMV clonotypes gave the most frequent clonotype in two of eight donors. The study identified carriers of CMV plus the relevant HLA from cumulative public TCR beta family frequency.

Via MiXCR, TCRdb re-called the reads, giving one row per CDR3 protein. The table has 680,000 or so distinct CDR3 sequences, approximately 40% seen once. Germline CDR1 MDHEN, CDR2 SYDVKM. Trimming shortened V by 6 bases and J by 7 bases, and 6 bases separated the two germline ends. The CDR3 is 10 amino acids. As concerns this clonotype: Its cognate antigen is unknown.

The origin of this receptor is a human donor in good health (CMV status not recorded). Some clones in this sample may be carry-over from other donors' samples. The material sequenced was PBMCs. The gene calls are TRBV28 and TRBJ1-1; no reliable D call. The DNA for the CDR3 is TGTGCCAGCAGACAGCTTGAAGCTTTCTTT. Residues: CASRQLEAFF.